Here is one TCR beta chain with its context. Its antigen specificity is not known. One base away there is no much larger clone; base qualities are not given. The entry originates in a study of blood T cell repertoires in COVID-19 (TCRdb year 2020). In terms of the full investigation: Collaborator samples came from the United States, Italy and Spain and covered acute and convalescent phases of COVID-19. The material from the prospective study consisted of cDNA or gDNA derived from T cells, B-cell-depleted T cells, or PBMCs. Deeply sampled blood TCRbeta repertoires from subjects exposed to, actively infected with, or recovered from COVID-19 were included in the dataset. A freely available public database, intended as a resource for researchers studying the immune response to SARS-CoV-2, is where the repertoires were released. Samples were obtained from the ongoing ImmuneRACE study (first 160 participants) and from over a thousand subjects provided by 6 global collaborators. Nearly every sample came with metadata listing a de-identified subject ID, COVID-19 status, age in years and sex. Where available, HLA class I and class II types were obtained from metadata supplied by the sample provider rather than from assay-based typing.

Including the terminal cysteine and phenylalanine, the CDR3 comprises 14 residues. The retained sequence is limited to the CDR3, 42 bases, with the frame set at the first base. V sheds 7 bases and J sheds 7 bases, leaving 17 bases between their ends. CDR1 and CDR2 were assigned from the germline V gene (reference sequence) as LNHDA and SQIVND. Overall study results and their limits: Clinical and demographic metadata were provided uncurated, with the amount varying by source and participant.

Each collaborating institution followed its own protocols to collect whole blood in K2EDTA tubes. For TCRbeta analysis, collaborator samples were shipped as frozen whole blood, as isolated PBMCs, or as DNA extracted from either sample type. TCRbeta CDR3 regions were amplified from genomic DNA by means of the immunoSEQ Assay, a bias-controlled multiplex PCR. Regarding the original processing steps: The number of nucleated cells in each sample was estimated from the amplification of reference gene primers within the assay. Sequence reads were collapsed and filtered to measure the absolute abundance of every unique TCRbeta CDR3 rearrangement. For each sample, productive Simpson clonality was calculated as the square root of Simpson's diversity index across productive rearrangements. Not all clones reach the TCRdb copy of this immuneACCESS table, which keeps in-frame sequences only. Checked studies attribute under half of the gap to unresolved V genes and leave the rest unexplained. V, J and clone size reflect that table, while D and trimming were determined from the DNA. In this sample the table shows under 200,000 clones, roughly 84% of which occur a single time. Roughly 14% of the sample is in the top ten clones.

The rearranged segments are TRBV19 and TRBJ1-5; the D gene is perhaps TRBD1, from 5 matching bases. Sequenced material: peripheral blood. The source is a young man with active or convalescent COVID-19. CDR3 sequence: CASTQIQGNQPQHF. The sequenced DNA is TGTGCCAGTACTCAAATCCAGGGAAACCAGCCCCAGCATTTT.